Sequencing of this T cell receptor (beta chain) was carried out in a study of T cell changes during pregnancy in multiple sclerosis. This clone is a singleton in its sample. Libraries were prepared by immunoSEQ multiplex PCR; TCRdb keeps only in-frame clonotypes and omits some of them. The sample carries fewer than 80,000 clones, around nine tenths recorded once. This CDR3 region has 14 residues. Trimming cost V 0 bases and J 3 bases; bases outside gene matches: 3. Germline V gives CDR1 GTSNPN, CDR2 SVGIG (reference sequence). The chain couples TRBV30 to TRBJ1-2, with 8 bases that match TRBD1. The TCR comes from a female donor in good health, enrolled as a control in a pregnancy study. The material was CD4+ T cells from peripheral blood mononuclear cells, obtained in the third trimester of pregnancy. CDR3 residues: CAWSVDRGDYGYTF. CDR3 DNA sequence: TGTGCCTGGAGTGTCGACAGGGGTGACTATGGCTACACCTTC.